These T cell receptor beta chains were read from a single sample in a study of blood T cell repertoires in COVID-19. TCRdb keeps only in-frame clones here, not all; method: immunoSEQ multiplex PCR. The sample holds 150,000 to 200,000 clones; about 82% are singletons and the top ten take 7.5% to 10%. Source material: peripheral blood. Every receptor here comes from an elderly woman with COVID-19, enrolled during active disease. Each CDR3 is given with its conserved first and last residue. A D gene is named only where the DNA matches it firmly. Not every row has a clone size; where given, it reads once, few, many or a size class.

j_gene | v_gene | d_gene | abundance | CDR3nt | CDR3aa
TRBJ2-1 | TRBV5-4 | TRBD2 | . | TGTGCCAGCAGCTTACGCGGGAGGGCAGGTGGTAATGAGCAGTTCTTC | CASSLRGRAGGNEQFF
TRBJ1-4 | TRBV15 | . | . | TGTGCCACCTCCCCTACAGGGCGGATCGGGGCAACTAATGAAAAACTGTTTTTT | CATSPTGRIGATNEKLFF
TRBJ2-7 | TRBV7-2 | TRBD2 | . | TGTGCCAGCAGCTTTCCGGGACTAGCCTACGAGCAGTACTTC | CASSFPGLAYEQYF
TRBJ2-1 | TRBV11-3 | TRBD2 | . | TGTGCCAGCAGCATTAGCGGGGCATACAATGAGCAGTTCTTC | CASSISGAYNEQFF
TRBJ2-5 | TRBV7-9 | TRBD1 | . | TGTGCCAGCAGCATTGCAGGGGGCCAAGAGACCCAGTACTTC | CASSIAGGQETQYF
TRBJ1-4 | TRBV3-1/TRBV3-2 | . | once | TGTGCCAGCAGCCTTCGGACAGATAATGAAAAACTGTTTTTT | CASSLRTDNEKLFF
TRBJ1-1 | TRBV3-1/TRBV3-2 | TRBD1 | . | TGTGCCAGCACGACAGGGGGCACTGAAGCTTTCTTT | CASTTGGTEAFF
TRBJ2-1 | TRBV9 | TRBD2 | . | TGTGCCAGCAGACGTAGCGGGGGGGATCACAATGAGCAGTTCTTC | CASRRSGGDHNEQFF
TRBJ2-3 | TRBV3-1/TRBV3-2 | . | once | TGTGCCAGCAGCCAAGATCGGGGGCGGGAGCCAGATACGCAGTATTTT | CASSQDRGREPDTQYF
TRBJ1-1 | TRBV20-1 | TRBD1 | once | TGCAGTGCTAGTGGGACAGGTGGGACTGAAGCTTTCTTT | CSASGTGGTEAFF
TRBJ2-5 | TRBV5-1 | TRBD2 | . | TGCGCCAGCAGCCCGGGTTTGGCGGGGGTAGAGACCCAGTACTTC | CASSPGLAGVETQYF
TRBJ1-1 | TRBV5-1 | TRBD1 | . | TGCGCCAGCAGCTCCACAGGGGGACACACTGAAGCTTTCTTT | CASSSTGGHTEAFF
TRBJ2-2 | TRBV27 | TRBD2 | . | TGTGCCACCAAGGCAGCGGGAGTGGCCGGGGAGCTGTTTTTT | CATKAAGVAGELFF
TRBJ1-1 | TRBV29-1 | TRBD1 | once | TGCAGCGTCGCCAAGACAGGGCCGAACACTGAAGCTTTCTTT | CSVAKTGPNTEAFF
TRBJ1-1 | TRBV29-1 | . | . | TGCAGCGTTGAAAGGCGGGGGTCGAACACTGAAGCTTTCTTT | CSVERRGSNTEAFF
TRBJ2-1 | TRBV5-8 | TRBD1 | . | TGTGCCAGCAGCTCCCGGGACAGGGGGATAGAGAAGTTCTTC | CASSSRDRGIEKFF
TRBJ1-2 | TRBV10-3 | . | once | TGTGCCATCAGTGGTGAGGAGAACAGGGTCCAGGGCCACACCTTC | CAISGEENRVQGHTF
TRBJ1-5 | TRBV20-1 | . | . | TGCAGTGCTAGTGGGTCCCGGTTAAATCAGCCCCAGCATTTT | CSASGSRLNQPQHF
TRBJ1-6 | TRBV12-3/TRBV12-4 | . | . | TGTGCCAGCAGTATCAGGGATAATTCACCCCTCCACTTT | CASSIRDNSPLHF
TRBJ1-2 | TRBV28 | TRBD1 | . | TGTGCCAGCAGTTCAGGACAGGGGACGGCTGGCTACACCTTC | CASSSGQGTAGYTF
TRBJ2-1 | TRBV4-1 | . | . | TGCGCCAGCAGCCAAGAGGGGGGACAGCTAAGCTACAATGAGCAGTTCTTC | CASSQEGGQLSYNEQFF
TRBJ1-1 | TRBV5-4 | TRBD1 | . | TGTGCCAGCAGCTTGGGACAGGGCGGAACTGAAGCTTTCTTT | CASSLGQGGTEAFF
TRBJ1-5 | TRBV5-1 | TRBD1 | . | TGCGCCAGCAGCTTAACAGGGGGTAATCAGCCCCAGCATTTT | CASSLTGGNQPQHF
TRBJ2-3 | TRBV23-1 | TRBD1 | . | TGCGCCAGCGTCTCGGACAGGGGGCTGTTT | CASVSDRGLF
TRBJ2-7 | TRBV12-3/TRBV12-4 | . | . | TGTGCCAGCAGCCTCCAGGGTAATAGCGAGCAGTACTTC | CASSLQGNSEQYF
TRBJ2-3 | TRBV9 | TRBD1 | . | TGTGCCAGCAGCGTTGGACAGGGGATAGATACGCAGTATTTT | CASSVGQGIDTQYF
TRBJ2-1 | TRBV5-1 | TRBD1 | . | TGCGCCAGCAGCTTGGGTCAGGGGGACTACAATGAGCAGTTCTTC | CASSLGQGDYNEQFF
TRBJ1-2 | TRBV2 | . | . | TGTGCCAGCAGTTCCAGACAAGCTACTTATGGCTACACCTTC | CASSSRQATYGYTF
TRBJ1-1 | TRBV24-1 | TRBD1 | . | TGTGCCACCAGTGAACAGGGGGAAGCTTTCTTT | CATSEQGEAFF
TRBJ1-4 | TRBV14 | . | . | TGTGCCAGCAGCCAGGGGCGTACTAATGAAAAACTGTTTTTT | CASSQGRTNEKLFF
TRBJ1-5 | TRBV3-1/TRBV3-2 | TRBD1 | . | TGTGCCAGCAGCCAAGCCGGGACAGGGGTAGGTCAGCCCCAGCATTTT | CASSQAGTGVGQPQHF
TRBJ1-6 | TRBV27 | . | . | TGTGCCAGCCGGGACGGGGGAACCTATAATTCACCCCTCCACTTT | CASRDGGTYNSPLHF
TRBJ2-7 | TRBV7-8 | . | . | TGTGCCAGCAGCTACCAGACAGGCCCCTACGAGCAGTACTTC | CASSYQTGPYEQYF
TRBJ2-7 | TRBV4-1 | . | . | TGCGCCAGCAGCCAAACTCGCTACGAGCAGTACTTC | CASSQTRYEQYF
TRBJ1-1 | TRBV29-1 | . | . | TGCAGCGCCCGCCAAGGGGCCTTCGGGACTGAAGCTTTCTTT | CSARQGAFGTEAFF
TRBJ1-5 | TRBV7-8 | . | . | TGTGCCAGCAGCTCCTCCCGGGTCCTCAATCAGCCCCAGCATTTT | CASSSSRVLNQPQHF
TRBJ1-1 | TRBV3-1/TRBV3-2 | . | . | TGTGCCAGCAGCCGTAAGGGGTCCCAGACTGAAGCTTTCTTT | CASSRKGSQTEAFF
TRBJ1-2 | TRBV5-1 | TRBD1 | . | TGCGCCAGCAGTTCTGGCGGGACAGGGGGCTATGGCTACACCTTC | CASSSGGTGGYGYTF
TRBJ2-5 | TRBV14 | . | . | TGTGCCAGCAGCCATGGCCAGACCCAGTACTTC | CASSHGQTQYF
TRBJ2-5 | TRBV28 | TRBD2 | . | TGTGCCAGCAGCTCAACCGGGGGGGGTTGGCGGACCCAGTACTTC | CASSSTGGGWRTQYF
TRBJ2-2 | TRBV4-2 | TRBD2 | . | TGTGCCAGCAGCCACCCTAGCGGGGGGGCGGTCGGGGAGCTGTTTTTT | CASSHPSGGAVGELFF
TRBJ2-5 | TRBV6-5 | . | . | TGTGCCAGCAGTTACGGCTACTCGGGAGAGACCCAGTACTTC | CASSYGYSGETQYF
TRBJ2-1 | TRBV4-1 | TRBD2 | . | TGCGCCAGCAGCCGACTAGCGGGGGCCTACAATGAGCAGTTCTTC | CASSRLAGAYNEQFF
TRBJ1-4 | TRBV20-1 | . | . | TGCAGTGCGGACGGGATTAAAAGAGCTTTT | CSADGIKRAF
TRBJ1-2 | TRBV3-1/TRBV3-2 | . | . | TGTGCCAGCAGCGACGGGTTTGGCTACACCTTC | CASSDGFGYTF
TRBJ1-2 | TRBV5-1 | TRBD1 | once | TGCGCCAGCAGCCCGCCCCCAGGGGGCGACTATGGCTACACCTTC | CASSPPPGGDYGYTF
TRBJ2-7 | TRBV9 | TRBD1 | . | TGTGCCAGCAGCGCCCGGACAGGCTTGGGAGAGCAGTACTTC | CASSARTGLGEQYF
TRBJ1-1 | TRBV12-3/TRBV12-4 | TRBD1 | . | TGTGCCAGCAGCTCAACAGGGGTCGCTTTCTTT | CASSSTGVAFF
TRBJ1-5 | TRBV18 | . | . | TGTGCCAGCTCCACCGGGGGAACATTCTATCAGCCCCAGCATTTT | CASSTGGTFYQPQHF
TRBJ2-7 | TRBV28 | TRBD2 | . | TGTGCCAGCACATCAAAAGCGGGAGGCGCGTACGAGCAGTACTTC | CASTSKAGGAYEQYF
TRBJ1-2 | TRBV19 | . | . | TGTGCCAGTAGTCCTCGACAGAACTATGGCTACACCTTC | CASSPRQNYGYTF
TRBJ2-1 | TRBV4-2 | TRBD2 | . | TGTGCCAGCAGCCAAGTAAGCGAGCGGGGATACAATGAGCAGTTCTTC | CASSQVSERGYNEQFF
TRBJ2-3 | TRBV28 | TRBD2 | . | TGCGCCAGCATCGTTGGTGGGGCTAGCGGAGTCACAGATACGCAGTATTTT | CASIVGGASGVTDTQYF